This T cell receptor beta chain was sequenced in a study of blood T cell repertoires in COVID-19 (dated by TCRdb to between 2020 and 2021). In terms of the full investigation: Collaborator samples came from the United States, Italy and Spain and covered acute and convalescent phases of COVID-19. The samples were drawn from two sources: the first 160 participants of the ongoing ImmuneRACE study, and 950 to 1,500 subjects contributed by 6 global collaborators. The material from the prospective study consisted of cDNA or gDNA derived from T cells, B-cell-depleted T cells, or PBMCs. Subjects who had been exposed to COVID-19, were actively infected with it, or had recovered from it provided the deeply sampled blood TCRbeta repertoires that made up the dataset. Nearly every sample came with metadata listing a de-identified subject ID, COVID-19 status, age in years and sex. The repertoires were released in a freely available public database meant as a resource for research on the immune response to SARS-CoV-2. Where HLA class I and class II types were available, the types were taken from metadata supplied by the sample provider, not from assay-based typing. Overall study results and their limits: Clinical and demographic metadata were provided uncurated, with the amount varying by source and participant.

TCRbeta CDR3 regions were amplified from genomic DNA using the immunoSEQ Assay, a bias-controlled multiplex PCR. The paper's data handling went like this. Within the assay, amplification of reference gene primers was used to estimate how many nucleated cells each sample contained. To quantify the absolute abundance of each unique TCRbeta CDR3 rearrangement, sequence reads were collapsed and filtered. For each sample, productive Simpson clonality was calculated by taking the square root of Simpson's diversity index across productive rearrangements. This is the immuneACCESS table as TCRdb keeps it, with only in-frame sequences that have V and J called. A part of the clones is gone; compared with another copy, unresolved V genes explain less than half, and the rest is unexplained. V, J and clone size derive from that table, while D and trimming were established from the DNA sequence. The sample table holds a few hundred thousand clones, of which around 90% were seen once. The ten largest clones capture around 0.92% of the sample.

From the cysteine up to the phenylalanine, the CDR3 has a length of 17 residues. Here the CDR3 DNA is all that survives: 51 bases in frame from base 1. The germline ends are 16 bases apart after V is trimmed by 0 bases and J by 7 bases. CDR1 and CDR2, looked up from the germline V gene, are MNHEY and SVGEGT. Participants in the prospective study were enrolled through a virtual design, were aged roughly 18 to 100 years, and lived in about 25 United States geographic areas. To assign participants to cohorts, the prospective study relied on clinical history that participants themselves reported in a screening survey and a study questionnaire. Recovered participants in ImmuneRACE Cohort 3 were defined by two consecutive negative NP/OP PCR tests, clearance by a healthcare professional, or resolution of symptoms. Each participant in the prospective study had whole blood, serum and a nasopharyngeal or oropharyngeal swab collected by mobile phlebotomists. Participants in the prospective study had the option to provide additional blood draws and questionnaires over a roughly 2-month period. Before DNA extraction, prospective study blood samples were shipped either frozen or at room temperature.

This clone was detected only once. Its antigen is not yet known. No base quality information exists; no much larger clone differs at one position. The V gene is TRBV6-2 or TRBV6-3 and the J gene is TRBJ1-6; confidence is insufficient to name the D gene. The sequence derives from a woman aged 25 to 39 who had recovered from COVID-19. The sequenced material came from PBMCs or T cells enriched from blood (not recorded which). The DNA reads TGTGCCAGCAGTTACTCGGCGGGATCCCAAGGGAATTCACCCCTCCACTTT. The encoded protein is CASSYSAGSQGNSPLHF.